The clone carrying this TCR beta chain was seen a few times. Its antigen is still unknown. TCRdb fed the reads into MiXCR, producing one record per CDR3 protein. The data contain about half a million distinct CDR3 sequences, 40% to 50% of them singletons. This sample is drawn from a study of T cell repertoires in cytomegalovirus infection. Study overall: Recently identified HLA-C-restricted CMV epitopes and well-studied HLA-B-restricted CMV epitopes were used by the study. The public TCR beta signatures pointed to both CMV infection and matching HLA type. Study findings and constraints: Carriage of CMV together with the relevant HLA was identifiable through cumulative public TCR beta family frequency. There were HLA-C-restricted CMV-specific TCR beta clonotypes dominating the ex vivo response.

The V gene end was trimmed by 11 bases and the J gene end by 2 bases; junction bases not matched to a gene: 9. The CDR3 has 14 residues. Germline V lookup: CDR1 MNHGY, CDR2 SAAAGT. Sequencing was performed on cultured PBMCs, taken from culture after CMV antigen stimulation. The gene calls are TRBV6-8 and TRBJ2-3; 8 positions match TRBD2. The receptor's source is a human donor in good health (CMV status not recorded). Some clones in this sample may be carry-over from other donors' samples. CDR3: CAGQAGAYTDTQYF. CDR3 coding DNA: TGTGCCGGACAAGCGGGGGCCTACACAGATACGCAGTATTTT.